The 23 T cell receptor beta chains reported below all come from one sample, sequenced in a study of T cell responses to AZD1222 COVID-19 vaccine. Using immunoSEQ multiplex PCR, the repertoire was profiled, and TCRdb retains in-frame clones only, with some absent. The sample shows over 150,000 clones, about 85% of them seen only once. Sample: peripheral blood, taken on day 0 of AZD1222 vaccination. The origin of the receptors is an adult in good health.

The rearrangement links TRBV30 to TRBJ1-5; TRBD1 matches 7 bases. The CDR3 contains 15 residues. Germline CDR1 reads GTSNPN; CDR2 reads SVGIG (reference sequence). V dropped 3 bases and J dropped 2; count of bases not matched to a gene: 7. CDR3: CAWRSGGLGNQPQHF. CDR3 DNA: TGTGCCTGGAGGTCAGGGGGGCTAGGCAATCAGCCCCAGCATTTT.

The chain links TRBV19 to TRBJ2-1; maybe TRBD2 (6 bases). V lost 5 bases and J 13 bases, leaving 18 bases between the germline ends. The CDR3 contains 13 residues. Germline lookup yields CDR1 LNHDA and CDR2 SQIVND (reference sequence). This CDR3 reads CASSWGERERQFF. The CDR3 coding sequence is TGTGCCAGTAGTTGGGGGGAGAGAGAGCGTCAGTTCTTC.

The chain recombines TRBV10-1 with TRBJ2-5; a weak D match, TRBD1 (6 bases). This CDR3 spans 13 amino acids. Between the trimmed V and J ends, which lost 4 bases and 4 bases, there was a span of 10 bases. Germline V CDR1 and CDR2: WNHNN, SYGVQD (reference sequence). Here the CDR3 DNA reads TGCGCCAGCAGTGGCCAGGGGACAGAGACCCAGTACTTC. It yields the protein CASSGQGTETQYF.

The chain employs TRBV12-3 or TRBV12-4 and TRBJ1-1; D may be TRBD1 (5 bases). The V and J ends lost 7 bases and 1 base respectively, with 10 bases between them. The CDR3 runs 13 residues. CDR3 protein: CASTRGGNTEAFF. The CDR3 nucleotides are TGTGCCAGCACCCGGGGGGGGAACACTGAAGCTTTCTTT.

The chain uses TRBV6-5 and TRBJ1-5; D is uncertain. Trimming shortened V by 2 bases and J by 4 bases, and 6 bases separated the two germline ends. The germline V gene has CDR1 MNHEY and CDR2 SVGAGI. The CDR3 spans 13 residues. The CDR3 loop is CASSYTANQPQHF. CDR3 nucleotide sequence: TGTGCCAGCAGTTACACCGCTAATCAGCCCCAGCATTTT.

The chain recombines TRBV19 with TRBJ2-2, with 14 nucleotides matching TRBD2. This CDR3 spans 18 amino acids. V gave up 8 bases and J gave up 6 bases; unmatched junction bases: 14. Germline values: CDR1 LNHDA, CDR2 SQIVND (reference sequence). CDR3: CASVNSGLAGGGAGELFF. CDR3 DNA sequence: TGTGCCAGTGTGAACAGCGGACTAGCGGGAGGCGGCGCCGGGGAGCTGTTTTTT.

This clone has a single count. The chain has TRBV11-1 and TRBJ1-1; TRBD1 matches at 8 bases. CDR1 and CDR2 (germline): SGHAT, FQDESV (reference sequence). CDR3 length: 13 amino acids. J was trimmed by 8 bases and V by 5 bases; bases with no gene match: 7. In DNA form, the CDR3 reads TGTGCCAGCAGCCCATCAGGGGGCTGGGAAGCTTTCTTT. Amino acids: CASSPSGGWEAFF.

The chain combines TRBV7-3 with TRBJ1-6; D call uncertain. Trimming left V 1 base short and J 10 bases short, with 14 bases between. The CDR3 is made up of 15 amino acids. Germline V gene lookup returns CDR1 SGHTA and CDR2 FQGTGA. The CDR3 DNA follows: TGTGCCAGCAGCTTAAACCCCGGAGTGGGATCACCCCTCCACTTT. The encoded protein is CASSLNPGVGSPLHF. The full variable domain, rest sourced from reference TRBV7-3 and TRBJ1-6, is GAGVSQTPSNKVTEKGKYVELRCDPISGHTALYWYRQSLGQGPEFLIYFQGTGAADDSGLPNDRFFAVRPEGSVSTLKIQRTERGDSAVYLCASSLNPGVGSPLHFGNGTRLTVT.

The chain combines TRBV9 with TRBJ1-2; 7 nucleotides line up with TRBD1. Per the germline V gene, CDR1 is SGDLS and CDR2 is YYNGEE. The CDR3 is 15 amino acids. Trimming took 3 bases from V and 0 from J; bases not matched to a gene: 5. CDR3 DNA: TGTGCCAGCAGCGCTACGGGACAGACTAACTATGGCTACACCTTC. This codes for CASSATGQTNYGYTF.

The chain recombines TRBV5-1 with TRBJ2-3, with D perhaps matching TRBD2 (6 bases). The V end was cut by 3 bases, the J end by 6 bases, with 17 bases between. The CDR3 runs to 15 residues. Germline CDR1 reads SGHRS; CDR2 reads YFSETQ. The DNA of the CDR3 is TGCGCCAGCAGCTACCGGGACTCCGGGAAGGATACGCAGTATTTT. This encodes CASSYRDSGKDTQYF.

CDR3 sequence reads: CASSVRDGGFESMGSPLHF. The DNA of the CDR3 is TGTGCCAGCAGTGTCCGGGACGGAGGTTTCGAATCCATGGGTTCACCCCTCCACTTT. The J gene is TRBJ1-6, the V gene TRBV6-1; tentatively, D is TRBD1 (5 bases). Germline CDR1 reads MNHNS; CDR2 reads SASEGT. The V and J ends lost 4 bases and 9 bases respectively, with 28 bases between them. The CDR3 runs to 19 residues.

The J gene is TRBJ2-7, the V gene TRBV5-1; D may correspond to TRBD1 or TRBD2 (7 bases each). V shed 4 bases and J shed 5 bases, with 19 bases lying between them. Germline loops: CDR1 SGHRS, CDR2 YFSETQ. The CDR3 sequence is 15 residues long. CDR3 coding DNA: TGCGCCAGCAGCCTAGGGGGAGGGGGCATAGACGAGCAGTACTTC. It yields the protein CASSLGGGGIDEQYF.

The V call is TRBV6-6, the J call TRBJ1-3; TRBD1 might be the D (6 bases). Trimming removed 5 bases from V and 0 bases from J, with 14 bases in between. This CDR3 region has 16 residues. Germline V CDR1 and CDR2: MNHNY, SVGAGI (reference sequence). Here the CDR3 DNA reads TGTGCCAGCAGTCCGGACAGCACCCTCTCTGGAAACACCATATATTTT. This translates into CASSPDSTLSGNTIYF.

The genes are TRBV27 and TRBJ1-2, with 7 bases that match TRBD1. Germline CDR1 is MNHEY and CDR2 is SMNVEV (reference sequence). V was clipped by 2 bases and J by 5 bases; unmatched bases: 2. CDR3 length: 13 residues. The DNA for the CDR3 is TGTGCCAGCAGTTTAACAGGGGCATATGGCTACACCTTC. This encodes CASSLTGAYGYTF.

This clone has more than one count but fewer than ten. Other DNA sequences of this sample code for an identical CDR3. V and J are TRBV5-8 and TRBJ1-6, with no clear D. V was pared by 0 bases and J by 4 bases, with 5 bases between. The CDR3 extends over 14 amino acids. Germline V gives CDR1 SGHTS, CDR2 YDEGEE. CDR3 loop: CASSLAVYNSPLHF. As DNA, the CDR3 is TGTGCCAGCAGCTTGGCGGTGTATAATTCACCCCTCCACTTT. The full variable domain, completed using reference TRBV5-8 and TRBJ1-6, is EAGVTQSPTHLIKTRGQQATLRCSPISGHTSVYWYQQALGLGLQFLLWYDEGEERNRGNFPPRFSGRQFPNYSSELNVNALELEDSALYLCASSLAVYNSPLHFGNGTRLTVT.

The chain recombines TRBV6-5 with TRBJ1-1; 8 bases line up with TRBD1. After removal of 6 bases from V and 1 base from J, the junction contained 4 bases not matched to a gene. CDR1 and CDR2 from the germline V gene are MNHEY and SVGAGI. There are 14 residues in the CDR3. This chain's CDR3 is CASRDRVGNTEAFF. The DNA for the CDR3 is TGTGCCAGCAGGGACAGGGTCGGGAACACTGAAGCTTTCTTT.

V gene TRBV18 combines with J gene TRBJ1-6; 7 nucleotides agree with TRBD1. Germline CDR1 reads KGHSH; CDR2 reads LQKENI. CDR3 length: 16 amino acids. With 4 bases clipped from V and 3 bases from J, the junction kept 6 bases outside the gene matches. CDR3: CASSRQGAGYNSPLHF. CDR3 coding DNA: TGTGCCAGCTCACGACAGGGCGCGGGCTATAATTCACCCCTCCACTTT.

The J gene is TRBJ1-3, the V gene TRBV25-1; D gene ambiguous. The CDR3 covers 13 residues. In germline, CDR1 is MGHDK, CDR2 SYGVNS. Deletions cut 4 bases from V and 4 bases from J, with 8 bases between. This CDR3 reads CASSVTGGNTIYF. For the CDR3, the DNA is TGTGCCAGCAGTGTTACGGGAGGAAACACCATATATTTT.

V gene TRBV6-6 combines with J gene TRBJ2-7, with D tentatively TRBD1 (6 bases). Between the trimmed V and J ends, which lost 5 bases and 7 bases, there was a span of 9 bases. The V gene's germline CDR1 is MNHNY and CDR2 SVGAGI (reference sequence). The CDR3 sequence is 11 residues long. The CDR3: CASSTGTEQYF. For the CDR3, the DNA is TGTGCCAGCAGTACCGGGACAGAGCAGTACTTC.

This clone came up a few times. V is TRBV28 and J is TRBJ1-5; perhaps TRBD1 as D (5 bases). The germline V gene has CDR1 MDHEN and CDR2 SYDVKM. Trimming removed 7 bases at V and 7 bases at J, with 14 bases between. The CDR3 contains 13 residues. CDR3 protein: CASTRGGAQPQHF. CDR3 DNA: TGTGCCAGCACCCGCGGTGGGGCGCAGCCCCAGCATTTT.

J is TRBJ2-7 and V is TRBV19, with D uncertain. CDR3 length: 13 amino acids. Trimming left V 1 base short and J 4 bases short, with 8 bases between. Germline V lookup: CDR1 LNHDA, CDR2 SQIVND (reference sequence). The CDR3 DNA reads as TGTGCCAGTAGTATAGGACGCCAGTACGAGCAGTACTTC. Its translation is CASSIGRQYEQYF.

The V gene is TRBV4-2, the J gene TRBJ1-5, with D unclear. Germline CDR1 is LGHNA and CDR2 is YNFKEQ. The CDR3 is made up of 15 amino acids. The V end lost 0 bases, the J end lost 4 bases, and 10 bases lay between the germline ends. The CDR3 loop is CASSQDRGVNQPQHF. The CDR3 bases are TGTGCCAGCAGCCAAGATCGGGGAGTGAATCAGCCCCAGCATTTT.

The V call is TRBV24-1, the J call TRBJ1-5, with D perhaps TRBD1 (5 bases). CDR1 and CDR2 (germline): KGHDR, SFDVKD. V dropped 5 bases and J dropped 9 bases, with 13 bases sitting between them. This CDR3 comprises 13 residues. The CDR3 nucleotides read TGTGCCACCAGTGGGGGGTCGGGACGGCCCCAGCATTTT. Encoded protein: CATSGGSGRPQHF.